The clone carrying this T cell receptor (beta chain) was seen at least ten times. Antigen specificity is unknown. This sample was taken from a study of spatial heterogeneity in lung cancer. Broader study findings: Ubiquitous expanded tumor TCRs were seen in blood more at resection than at follow-up.

Time point denoted: sample taken at primary tumor resection. Without sorting, whole RNA was sequenced from tumor, nontumor lung or frozen PBMC. The germline V gene has CDR1 SNHLY and CDR2 FYNNEI. The CDR3 runs to 13 residues. Trimming removed 2 bases from V and 12 bases from J; junction bases left unmatched: 6. Every TCR cDNA molecule bore a unique molecular identifier. TCRdb re-derived calls from the 5' RACE reads in MiXCR, one entry per CDR3 protein. The sample contains some 41,000 distinct CDR3 sequences, nearly 7% of which appear only once. The origin of this receptor is a female donor with early-stage non-small cell lung cancer. Source: PBMCs, taken at surgery. The chain is built from TRBV2 and TRBJ2-3; 9 positions agree with TRBD2. This CDR3 reads CASSEIRAGGQYF. The CDR3 DNA is TGTGCCAGCAGTGAAATTCGAGCGGGGGGTCAGTATTTT.